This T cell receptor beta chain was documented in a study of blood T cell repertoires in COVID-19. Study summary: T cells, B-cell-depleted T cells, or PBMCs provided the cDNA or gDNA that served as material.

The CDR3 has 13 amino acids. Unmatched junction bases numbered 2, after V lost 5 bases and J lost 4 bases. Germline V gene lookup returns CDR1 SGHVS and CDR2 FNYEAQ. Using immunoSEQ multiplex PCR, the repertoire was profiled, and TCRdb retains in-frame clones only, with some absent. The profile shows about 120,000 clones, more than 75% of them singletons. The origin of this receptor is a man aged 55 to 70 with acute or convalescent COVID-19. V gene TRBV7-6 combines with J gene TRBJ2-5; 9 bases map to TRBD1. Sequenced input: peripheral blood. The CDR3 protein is CASSNRGRETQYF. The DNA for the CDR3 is TGTGCCAGCAGCAACAGGGGGCGAGAGACCCAGTACTTC.